Presented here are 7 T cell receptor beta chains from one specimen sequenced in a study of radiotherapy plus CTLA-4 blockade in lung cancer. Sequencing used immunoSEQ multiplex PCR; TCRdb keeps in-frame clones, though not all of them. The sample lists 120,000 or so clones, 80% to 90% occurring once. This specimen was peripheral blood, taken from a patient treated with radiotherapy plus ipilimumab. The receptors stem from a human donor with non-small cell lung cancer that progressed on radiotherapy plus ipilimumab.

This clone appeared once. This chain joins TRBV18 and TRBJ1-2; D unresolved. The CDR3 is 12 residues long. V dropped 9 bases and J dropped 3 bases, with 11 bases sitting between them. Germline lookup yields CDR1 KGHSH and CDR2 LQKENI. CDR3 in amino acids: CASTSADYGYTF. The DNA for the CDR3 is TGTGCCAGTACAAGCGCGGACTATGGCTACACCTTC.

The chain joins TRBV5-1 to TRBJ2-1; 12 positions match TRBD2. The CDR3 length is 15 residues. Germline assignment: CDR1 SGHRS and CDR2 YFSETQ. With 6 bases clipped from V and 5 bases from J, the junction kept 6 bases outside the gene matches. The CDR3 DNA reads as TGCGCCAGCATGCCACTAGCGGGAGGAAACAATGAGCAGTTCTTC. Protein product: CASMPLAGGNNEQFF.

The chain couples TRBV19 to TRBJ1-1; 7 bases line up with TRBD1. The CDR3 runs 13 residues. Germline trimming cut 7 bases from V and 7 bases from J; bases unmatched to any gene: 9. The V gene's germline CDR1 is LNHDA and CDR2 SQIVND (reference sequence). The CDR3 is CASTDRDRDEAFF. CDR3 bases: TGTGCCAGTACCGACCGGGACAGAGATGAAGCTTTCTTT.

V is TRBV6-5 and J is TRBJ2-7, with TRBD1 matching over 7 bases. The CDR3 covers 13 residues. Germline assignment: CDR1 MNHEY and CDR2 SVGAGI. The J segment lost 4 bases and the V segment lost 4 bases, leaving 4 bases of the junction unmatched. This CDR3 reads CASSSRDRYEQYF. CDR3 sequence (DNA): TGTGCCAGCAGTTCCCGGGACAGATACGAGCAGTACTTC.

The chain joins TRBV18 to TRBJ2-2; 10 nucleotides match TRBD2. The germline gives CDR1 KGHSH, CDR2 LQKENI. The V gene end was trimmed by 4 bases and the J gene end by 7 bases; junction bases not matched to a gene: 9. The CDR3 extends over 16 amino acids. The CDR3 region has the DNA TGTGCCAGCTCACGGCTAGCGGGAGCCCCTGGCGGGGAGCTGTTTTTT. This gives the protein CASSRLAGAPGGELFF.

This chain uses TRBV5-6 with TRBJ1-1; 9 bases line up with TRBD1. With V trimmed by 4 bases and J by 0 bases, 7 bases remained unmatched. The germline V gene encodes CDR1 SGHDT and CDR2 YYEEEE. The CDR3 covers 16 residues. The CDR3 region has the DNA TGTGCCAGCAGCCGGCGCGGACAGGGGATGAACACTGAAGCTTTCTTT. As protein: CASSRRGQGMNTEAFF.

The chain carries TRBV27 and TRBJ1-2, with a weak D call TRBD1 (5 bases). V was pared by 8 bases and J by 0 bases, with 10 bases between. CDR1 and CDR2 (germline): MNHEY, SMNVEV (reference sequence). This CDR3 comprises 13 residues. The CDR3 sequence is CASGTHPNYGYTF. As DNA, the CDR3 is TGTGCCAGCGGGACGCATCCTAACTATGGCTACACCTTC.